This T cell receptor (beta chain) derives from a study of T cells after yellow fever vaccination. V dropped 6 bases and J dropped 2; count of bases not matched to a gene: 8. The CDR3 has 15 amino acids. The germline V gene encodes CDR1 MDHEN and CDR2 SYDVKM. One entry per CDR3 protein, called by TCRdb with MiXCR from the 5' RACE reads. The sample lists a few hundred thousand distinct CDR3 sequences; approximately 4% were seen once. The chain uses TRBV28 and TRBJ2-5, with 8 bases aligning to TRBD1. This TCR came from a man between 18 and 35 years old who received the YFV17D yellow fever vaccine. Specimen: PBMCs, collected 5 days after the yellow fever booster vaccination. CDR3 coding DNA: TGTGCCAGCAGGCCCCAGGGGGCCCAACAAGAGACCCAGTACTTC. This translates into CASRPQGAQQETQYF.